These 17 T cell receptor beta chains originate from one sample sequenced in a study of T cell repertoires in cytomegalovirus infection. TCRdb redid the calling of the reads with MiXCR, one entry per CDR3 protein. The sample consists of a few hundred thousand distinct CDR3 sequences, 8% to 9.5% of them appearing once. What was sequenced was PBMCs. The receptors shown here come from a human donor in good health (CMV status not recorded). Some clones in this sample may be carry-over from other donors' samples.

This clonotype was counted only a few times. This chain uses TRBV19 with TRBJ2-7, with TRBD1 matching over 11 bases. CDR1 and CDR2 from the germline V gene are LNHDA and SQIVND (reference sequence). The V gene end was trimmed by 4 bases and the J gene end by 4 bases; junction bases not matched to a gene: 6. The CDR3 length is 15 residues. CDR3 loop: CASSTRTGGLYEQYF. CDR3 nucleotide sequence: TGTGCCAGTAGTACCCGGACAGGGGGCCTGTACGAGCAGTACTTC. The complete variable domain, with remaining parts taken from reference TRBV19 and TRBJ2-7, reads DGGITQSPKYLFRKEGQNVTLSCEQNLNHDAMYWYRQDPGQGLRLIYYSQIVNDFQKGDIAEGYSVSREKKESFPLTVTSAQKNPTAFYLCASSTRTGGLYEQYFGPGTRLTVT.

This clonotype occurred a few times. A junction end diverges from the germline sequence, so it may reflect a read error. This sequence joins TRBV12-3 or TRBV12-4 and TRBJ2-5; D is uncertain. The CDR3 consists of 10 residues. For the CDR3, the DNA is TGTGCCAGCAGTTTAGCCGACCCCGTCTTC. Its translation is CASSLADPVF.

This clonotype was recorded many times. V is TRBV28 and J is TRBJ2-3, with D perhaps TRBD2 (6 bases). Germline CDR1 is MDHEN and CDR2 is SYDVKM. Trimming took off 3 bases at V and 2 bases at J, with 15 bases between the two ends. The CDR3 contains 16 residues. CDR3 DNA: TGTGCCAGCAGTTTCATAACGGCGGGATCCACAGATACGCAGTATTTT. Translated: CASSFITAGSTDTQYF.

This clonotype was seen ten or more times. The chain joins TRBV7-2 to TRBJ2-1; TRBD2 is a possible D gene (6 bases). Germline loops: CDR1 SGHTA, CDR2 FQGNSA. The CDR3 has 17 residues. Trimming took 5 bases from V and 2 from J, leaving 19 bases between them. The CDR3 here is CASSPRAGRTTYNEQFF. In DNA form, the CDR3 reads TGTGCCAGCAGCCCCCGGGCGGGGCGGACTACCTACAATGAGCAGTTCTTC.

This clonotype was seen at least ten times. This chain connects TRBV7-3 to TRBJ2-3; 10 positions agree with TRBD2. CDR1 is SGHTA, CDR2 FQGTGA, per germline. The CDR3 is 18 amino acids. V dropped 4 bases and J dropped 8; count of bases not matched to a gene: 18. In DNA form, the CDR3 reads TGTGCCAGCAGCTCCTTAGCTGGAGCGGGAGGGCCGTCAGTTACGCAGTATTTT. It translates to CASSSLAGAGGPSVTQYF.

This clonotype was observed many times. The chain uses TRBV7-2 and TRBJ1-1; the D is unclear. Between the trimmed V and J ends, which lost 5 bases and 6 bases, there was a span of 19 bases. Germline CDR1 is SGHTA and CDR2 is FQGNSA. The CDR3 is 15 amino acids. CDR3 sequence: CASSASPQDSAEAFF. DNA for the CDR3: TGTGCCAGCAGCGCTTCCCCGCAAGATTCGGCTGAAGCTTTCTTT.

The CDR3 bases are TGTGCCAGCAGTACCACGGGACAGGGGTGGCATCAGCCCCAGCATTTT. The encoded protein is CASSTTGQGWHQPQHF. The rearrangement links TRBV6-2 or TRBV6-3 to TRBJ1-5, with 10 bases aligning to TRBD1. The CDR3 runs 16 residues. The ends lost 5 bases at V and 5 bases at J; junction bases unmatched: 9. Per germline, CDR1 MNHEY and CDR2 SVGEGT.

This clonotype has ten or more counts. The chain carries TRBV7-2 and TRBJ1-5; perhaps TRBD1 as D (5 bases). The germline V gene has CDR1 SGHTA and CDR2 FQGNSA. V was pared by 3 bases and J by 5 bases, with 14 bases between. This CDR3 has 15 residues. CDR3 loop: CASSLWGQGDQPQHF. Written as DNA, the CDR3 is TGTGCCAGCAGCTTGTGGGGCCAGGGCGATCAGCCCCAGCATTTT.

V and J are TRBV6-2 or TRBV6-3 and TRBJ2-7; 7 nucleotides agree with TRBD1. Trimming at V came to 7 bases and at J to 2 bases, leaving 8 bases not matched to a gene. The V gene's germline CDR1 is MNHEY and CDR2 SVGEGT. The CDR3 extends over 14 amino acids. This chain's CDR3 is CASNGQAWTYEQYF. In DNA, the CDR3 is TGTGCCAGCAACGGACAGGCCTGGACCTACGAGCAGTACTTC.

This clonotype occurred a few times. The CDR3 sequence: CAWGRSAGELFF. The DNA of the CDR3 is TGTGCCTGGGGACGTTCGGCCGGGGAGCTGTTTTTT. The gene calls are TRBV30 and TRBJ2-2, with unresolved D. The CDR3 length is 12 residues. From germline, CDR1 is GTSNPN and CDR2 SVGIG (reference sequence). V was cut by 5 bases and J by 6 bases, with 10 bases left in between. Based on the CDR3 plus reference TRBV30 and TRBJ2-2, the full variable domain is SQTIHQWPATLVQPVGSPLSLECTVEGTSNPNLYWYRQAAGRGLQLLFYSVGIGQISSEVPQNLSASRPQDRQFILSSKKLLLSDSGFYLCAWGRSAGELFFGEGSRLTVL.

This clonotype has at least ten counts. J is TRBJ1-3 and V is TRBV7-2, with a tentative D call TRBD1 (6 bases). V lost 5 bases and J 0 bases, leaving 14 bases between the germline ends. CDR3 length equals 16 residues. Germline CDR1 is SGHTA and CDR2 is FQGNSA. CDR3 DNA: TGTGCCAGCAGCGCGGGACACTTAAGCTCTGGAAACACCATATATTTT. This sequence encodes CASSAGHLSSGNTIYF.

This clonotype was counted a few times. This rearrangement joins TRBV7-9 to TRBJ2-2; TRBD1 aligns across 9 bases. Germline CDR1 reads SEHNR; CDR2 reads FQNEAQ (reference sequence). CDR3 length equals 15 residues. Germline trimming cut 5 bases from V and 9 bases from J; bases unmatched to any gene: 10. For the CDR3, the DNA is TGTGCCAGCAGCCTCCGGGACAGGGTTCGCAGGGAGCTGTTTTTT. Translating it yields CASSLRDRVRRELFF. Full variable domain (missing parts from reference TRBV7-9 and TRBJ2-2): DTGVSQNPRHKITKRGQNVTFRCDPISEHNRLYWYRQTLGQGPEFLTYFQNEAQLEKSRLLSDRFSAERPKGSFSTLEIQRTEQGDSAMYLCASSLRDRVRRELFFGEGSRLTVL.

The rearrangement uses TRBV7-9 and TRBJ1-4; no definite D call. Germline loops: CDR1 SEHNR, CDR2 FQNEAQ (reference sequence). V shed 10 bases and J shed 4 bases, with 7 bases lying between them. The CDR3 has 11 amino acids. The CDR3 coding sequence is TGTGCCACAGAGTTTAATGAAAAACTGTTTTTT. Residues: CATEFNEKLFF.

V and J are TRBV28 and TRBJ2-5; D perhaps matches TRBD2 (6 bases). CDR3 length: 13 residues. Per the germline V gene, CDR1 is MDHEN and CDR2 is SYDVKM. Trimming pared 5 bases from V and 5 bases from J, leaving 12 bases between. The CDR3 region is CASSTAGRETQYF. DNA for the CDR3: TGTGCCAGCAGTACCGCGGGGCGGGAGACCCAGTACTTC. Variable domain in full (rest from reference TRBV28 and TRBJ2-5): DVKVTQSSRYLVKRTGEKVFLECVQDMDHENMFWYRQDPGLGLRLIYFSYDVKMKEKGDIPEGYSVSREKKERFSLILESASTNQTSMYLCASSTAGRETQYFGPGTRLLVL.

The J gene is TRBJ1-2, the V gene TRBV12-3 or TRBV12-4; the D is unclear. Deletions cut 8 bases from V and 8 bases from J, with 18 bases between. This CDR3 contains 13 residues. CDR3 protein: CASAVPGSGGYTF. In nucleotides, the CDR3 is TGTGCCAGCGCCGTACCAGGTAGCGGCGGCTACACCTTC.

The chain is built from TRBV6-5 and TRBJ2-7, with D unclear. The germline gives CDR1 MNHEY, CDR2 SVGAGI. The CDR3 extends over 15 amino acids. V lost 6 bases and J lost 2, with 17 bases in between. CDR3 sequence (DNA): TGTGCCAGCAGCCCCGGGTTTGTCAAGCCCTACGAGCAGTACTTC. Translating it yields CASSPGFVKPYEQYF.

This clonotype has a handful of counts. The V call is TRBV12-3 or TRBV12-4, the J call TRBJ1-1, with D unresolved. This CDR3 contains 14 residues. V gave up 10 bases and J gave up 1 base, with 16 bases separating them. Here the CDR3 DNA reads TGTGCCACTCTGGAGGAAGGCGGGAACACTGAAGCTTTCTTT. Protein: CATLEEGGNTEAFF.